The 25 T cell receptor beta chains given below trace back to one sample, sequenced in a study of response to subunit inactivated influenza vaccine. TCRdb re-derived calls from the RT-PCR reads in MiXCR, one entry per CDR3 protein. The sample shows more than 150,000 distinct CDR3 sequences, around 10% of them seen only once. Sample: CD8+ T cells sorted from PBMCs, taken roughly 24 months after vaccination. All receptors derive from a man aged 50-75 years who received an inactivated influenza vaccine.

The CDR3, as DNA: TGCAGTGCTAGGGGACAGGAGATCTACGAGCAGTACTTC. It is translated as CSARGQEIYEQYF. J is TRBJ2-7 and V is TRBV20-1; 8 bases are shared with TRBD1. The CDR3 length is 13 residues. Germline V gives CDR1 DFQATT, CDR2 SNEGSKA (reference sequence). V lost 3 bases to trimming and J lost 3 bases; unmatched junction nucleotides: 4.

The chain links TRBV2 to TRBJ2-2; D possibly uses TRBD1 or TRBD2 (5 bases each). With 8 bases removed from V and 1 base from J, the gap between germline ends came to 14 bases. Germline CDR1 reads SNHLY; CDR2 reads FYNNEI. The CDR3 runs 15 residues. The CDR3 loop is CASGDLTRNTGELFF. In DNA, the CDR3 is TGTGCCAGCGGGGACCTCACCAGGAACACCGGGGAGCTGTTTTTT.

This chain joins TRBV19 and TRBJ2-7; D not certain. Germline CDR1 and CDR2: LNHDA and SQIVND (reference sequence). The CDR3 loop spans 14 amino acids. The germline V and J ends were trimmed by 4 bases and 0 bases, with 10 bases remaining between them. Here the CDR3 reads CASSNAAFSYEQYF. Written as DNA, the CDR3 is TGTGCCAGTAGTAACGCCGCGTTCTCCTACGAGCAGTACTTC.

The V gene is TRBV11-2, the J gene TRBJ2-7; perhaps TRBD1 as D (5 bases). V gave up 1 base and J gave up 8 bases, with 9 bases separating them. This CDR3 has 12 amino acids. Per germline, CDR1 SGHAT and CDR2 FQNNGV. CDR3 loop: CASSLGGLKQYF. In nucleotides, the CDR3 is TGTGCCAGCAGCTTAGGGGGCCTAAAGCAGTACTTC.

The CDR3 region has the DNA TGTGCCTGGAGTGTCGGGCCGCGGGAGCAGTACTTC. Its protein is CAWSVGPREQYF. The chain carries TRBV30 and TRBJ2-7; D is unclear. Trimming left V 0 bases short and J 7 bases short, with 10 bases between. Germline-derived CDR1 and CDR2 are GTSNPN and SVGIG (reference sequence). The CDR3 loop spans 12 amino acids.

This clonotype was seen a few times. The chain carries TRBV7-8 and TRBJ2-7, with 10 nucleotides matching TRBD1. The CDR3 has 16 residues. V lost 1 base to trimming and J lost 2 bases; unmatched junction nucleotides: 5. CDR1 and CDR2 from the germline V gene are SGHVS and FQNEAQ. The CDR3 protein is CASSLVFGTGAYEQYF. DNA for the CDR3: TGTGCCAGCAGCTTAGTTTTTGGGACAGGGGCCTACGAGCAGTACTTC.

Turning to this clonotype: A read error may explain this, as a much larger clone is one base away. V usage is TRBV4-1 and J usage is TRBJ1-5; possibly TRBD1 for D (6 bases). Germline CDR1 is MGHRA and CDR2 is YSYEKL. CDR3 length: 16 residues. The DNA of the CDR3 is TGCGCCAGCAGCCCTGGGGAGGGGGTCAGCAAGCAGCCCCAGCATTTT. Amino acids: CASSPGEGVSKQPQHF.

This clonotype was recorded many times. V is TRBV4-2 and J is TRBJ2-7, with 10 bases fitting TRBD2. The length of the CDR3 is 15 residues. V lost 4 bases, J lost 0 bases, and 3 bases stayed unmatched. The germline CDR1 and CDR2 sequences are LGHNA and YNFKEQ. This chain's CDR3 is CASSPSSGSSYEQYF. The CDR3 coding sequence is TGTGCCAGCAGCCCCTCTAGCGGGAGCTCCTACGAGCAGTACTTC.

J is TRBJ1-1 and V is TRBV5-1, with a tentative D call TRBD1 (6 bases). Deletions cut 0 bases from V and 5 bases from J, with 17 bases between. This CDR3 has 16 amino acids. Germline CDR1 reads SGHRS; CDR2 reads YFSETQ. The CDR3 DNA is TGCGCCAGCAGCTTGGTCTGGGGGCAGGTTGGGACTGAAGCTTTCTTT. This gives the protein CASSLVWGQVGTEAFF.

This clonotype was seen a few times. The rearrangement uses TRBV6-5 and TRBJ2-7, with 7 nucleotides matching TRBD1. V trimming: 4 bases; J trimming: 4 bases; junction bases outside the gene matches: 7. Germline V gene data show CDR1 as MNHEY and CDR2 as SVGAGI. The CDR3 length is 14 residues. DNA of the CDR3: TGTGCCAGCAGTTTGGGACAGAAATATTACGAGCAGTACTTC. Protein product: CASSLGQKYYEQYF.

This clonotype has just a few counts. The chain is built from TRBV5-5 and TRBJ1-4; no definite D call. Germline CDR1 reads SGHKS; CDR2 reads YYEKEE (reference sequence). This CDR3 contains 16 residues. The V end lost 4 bases, the J end lost 7 bases, and 20 bases lay between the germline ends. The CDR3 sequence: CASSIYSRGEGEKLFF. The DNA of the CDR3 is TGTGCCAGCAGCATCTACAGTCGCGGGGAAGGTGAAAAACTGTTTTTT.

The rearrangement uses TRBV13 and TRBJ2-7; TRBD2 matches at 14 bases. This CDR3 region has 14 residues. The germline gives CDR1 PRHDT, CDR2 FYEKMQ (reference sequence). Unmatched junction bases numbered 2, after V lost 5 bases and J lost 5 bases. CDR3 nucleotide sequence: TGTGCCAGCAGCGGGACTAGCGGGAGAGACGAGCAGTACTTC. Translation: CASSGTSGRDEQYF.

The gene calls are TRBV29-1 and TRBJ2-7; 10 bases line up with TRBD2. This CDR3 is 12 amino acids long. Per the germline V gene, CDR1 is SQVTM and CDR2 is ANQGSEA. CDR3 residues: CSRAGGLYEQYF. In nucleotides, the CDR3 is TGCAGTCGAGCGGGAGGGCTCTACGAGCAGTACTTC.

This clonotype has more than one count but fewer than ten. The chain links TRBV4-2 to TRBJ2-7; 10 bases map to TRBD2. CDR3 size: 16 residues. CDR1 and CDR2 from the germline V gene are LGHNA and YNFKEQ. V trimming: 3 bases; J trimming: 4 bases; junction bases outside the gene matches: 9. CDR3 sequence reads: CASSQYLAGDSYEQYF. CDR3 nucleotides: TGTGCCAGCAGCCAGTACCTAGCGGGAGATTCGTACGAGCAGTACTTC.

The chain couples TRBV15 to TRBJ2-3; 8 bases line up with TRBD2. Germline V gene sequence: CDR1 LNHNV, CDR2 YYDKDF (reference sequence). V dropped 7 bases and J dropped 11; count of bases not matched to a gene: 11. The CDR3 has 13 residues. CDR3 sequence reads: CATNAGGAGRQYF. DNA of the CDR3: TGTGCCACCAACGCCGGGGGGGCGGGACGGCAGTATTTT.

This rearrangement joins TRBV29-1 to TRBJ1-5; D gene ambiguous. Looked up from germline, CDR1 is SQVTM and CDR2 is ANQGSEA. Deletions cut 4 bases from V and 4 bases from J, with 8 bases between. The CDR3 sequence is 12 residues long. The CDR3 is CSVGVGNQPQHF. The DNA of the CDR3 is TGCAGCGTTGGGGTCGGGAATCAGCCCCAGCATTTT.

This clonotype showed up just a few times. This chain uses TRBV6-1 with TRBJ1-1; TRBD1 is a possible D gene (5 bases). This CDR3 is built from 15 residues. Looked up from germline, CDR1 is MNHNS and CDR2 is SASEGT. Trimming pared 5 bases from V and 0 bases from J, leaving 13 bases between. CDR3 protein: CASSPSGTLNTEAFF. In DNA, the CDR3 is TGTGCCAGCAGTCCCTCCGGGACTTTGAACACTGAAGCTTTCTTT.

This clonotype appeared a few times. V is TRBV3-1 and J is TRBJ2-4; TRBD2 might be the D (6 bases). Trimming took 4 bases from V and 1 from J, leaving 17 bases between them. CDR1 is LGHDT, CDR2 YNNKEL, per germline (reference sequence). The CDR3 extends over 17 amino acids. The chain's CDR3 is CASSPPRRGLAKNIQYF. Here the CDR3 DNA reads TGTGCCAGCAGCCCACCGCGTCGGGGGTTGGCCAAAAACATTCAGTACTTC. The full variable domain, in which reference TRBV3-1 and TRBJ2-4 provide the parts outside the CDR3, is DTAVSQTPKYLVTQMGNDKSIKCEQNLGHDTMYWYKQDSKKFLKIMFSYNNKELIINETVPNRFSPKSPDKAHLNLHINSLELGDSAVYFCASSPPRRGLAKNIQYFGAGTRLSVL.

This clonotype has a handful of counts. J is TRBJ2-1 and V is TRBV5-1; 8 positions agree with TRBD2. Germline CDR1 and CDR2: SGHRS and YFSETQ. This CDR3 contains 15 residues. The junction had 12 bases not matched to a gene; V was cut back by 7 bases and J by 6 bases. The CDR3 nucleotides read TGCGCCAGCGGCTCTTCGGCGGGGGGCCTCAATGAGCAGTTCTTC. Protein sequence: CASGSSAGGLNEQFF. The whole variable domain, filled in from reference TRBV5-1 and TRBJ2-1, reads KAGVTQTPRYLIKTRGQQVTLSCSPISGHRSVSWYQQTPGQGLQFLFEYFSETQRNKGNFPGRFSGRQFSNSRSEMNVSTLELGDSALYLCASGSSAGGLNEQFFGPGTRLTVL.

This clonotype was seen many times. The J gene is TRBJ1-2, the V gene TRBV29-1, with D unresolved. Germline V gives CDR1 SQVTM, CDR2 ANQGSEA. Trimming pared 7 bases from V and 2 bases from J, leaving 11 bases between. The CDR3 sequence is 12 residues long. CDR3 amino acids: CSAEEENYGYTF. For the CDR3, the DNA is TGCAGCGCGGAAGAAGAAAACTATGGCTACACCTTC.

The chain carries TRBV18 and TRBJ2-7, with D tentatively TRBD2 (5 bases). Germline CDR1 KGHSH, CDR2 LQKENI. Trimming cost V 2 bases and J 4 bases, with 15 bases left between them. There are 15 residues in the CDR3. The CDR3, as DNA: TGTGCCAGCTCACCAGACCGGGCCCCGGGGTACGAGCAGTACTTC. Amino acids: CASSPDRAPGYEQYF.

In its sample, this clonotype was seen a few times. The genes are TRBV4-1 and TRBJ1-1; D is unresolved. Trimming took off 4 bases at V and 5 bases at J, with 11 bases between the two ends. Germline CDR1 and CDR2: MGHRA and YSYEKL. This CDR3 region has 13 residues. The CDR3 loop is CASSPYATTEAFF. CDR3 nucleotides: TGCGCCAGCAGCCCGTACGCAACGACTGAAGCTTTCTTT.

V is TRBV12-3 or TRBV12-4 and J is TRBJ2-1; possible D gene TRBD1, 6 bases. Trimming shortened V by 8 bases and J by 3 bases, and 14 bases separated the two germline ends. The CDR3 has 14 residues. CDR3 sequence: CASGPTGNYNEQFF. CDR3 nucleotides: TGTGCCAGCGGTCCTACAGGGAACTACAATGAGCAGTTCTTC.

This clonotype was found a few times. The V gene is TRBV12-3 or TRBV12-4, the J gene TRBJ2-5; D might be TRBD2 (5 bases). This CDR3 is 13 amino acids long. Trimming pared 4 bases from V and 5 bases from J, leaving 11 bases between. The CDR3 is CASSSRVRETQYF. For the CDR3, the DNA is TGTGCCAGCAGTTCGAGGGTAAGGGAGACCCAGTACTTC.

The rearrangement links TRBV4-3 to TRBJ2-2, with 9 positions matching TRBD1. J was trimmed by 5 bases and V by 1 base; bases with no gene match: 5. In germline, CDR1 is LGHNA, CDR2 YSLEER. The CDR3 spans 16 residues. CDR3 loop: CASSQASGTGTGELFF. DNA for the CDR3: TGCGCCAGCAGCCAAGCTTCCGGGACAGGGACCGGGGAGCTGTTTTTT.